The present entry profiles one T cell receptor beta chain with its context. Its antigen remains unknown. These data come from a study of regulatory and conventional T cells in RAG deficiency. Study-wide findings and caveats: Omenn patients showed >75% Treg-Tconv overlap and shorter CDR3 lengths. Other subsets showed roughly 9.9-fold reductions, but Treg unique TCR beta sequences fell approximately 100-fold in these patients. Control T-cell subsets had markedly higher Shannon entropy and lower Simpson indices than RAG-deficient patients.

Clones were read by immunoSEQ multiplex PCR, and TCRdb kept only the in-frame ones, dropping some. The sample shows approximately 46,000 clones, 70% to 90% of them seen only once. Conventional CD4+ T cells were sorted from blood as CD25-low CD127-high cells. The V segment lost 2 bases and the J segment 2 bases; nucleotides outside the gene matches: 5. Germline V CDR1 and CDR2: KGHSH, LQKENI. This CDR3 contains 15 residues. The same data also contributed to another study, on regulatory T cells. That work contributes: The PCR used 52 TRBV and 13 TRBJ primers.

This clonotype was sampled from a human donor in good health. Sequencing was done on a sample of CD4+ effector T cells sorted from blood. The chain couples TRBV18 to TRBJ1-1; 7 bases align to TRBD1. This CDR3 is CASSPSGQINTEAFF. In DNA form, the CDR3 reads TGTGCCAGCTCACCATCGGGACAGATAAACACTGAAGCTTTCTTT.